The clone carrying this TCR beta chain was recorded many times. The antigen remains unidentified. The data derive from a study of T cells in Graves' hyperthyroidism and ophthalmopathy. Findings and limits, study-wide: Clonotypes that were expanded in thyroid above 0.001 mostly appeared in blood too.

Amplification yielded TCR beta CDR3 regions, with RNA transcripts as the source. A set of HTBI primers served as the primers for a first-round RT-PCR of the TCR CDR3. Via MiXCR, TCRdb re-called the multiplex PCR reads, giving one row per CDR3 protein. The repertoire includes approximately 610,000 distinct CDR3 sequences, around 15% of them detected once, and 3.5% to 4.5% sits in the top ten. The PBMCs had their origin in 7.5 to 10 ml of fresh peripheral blood. The germline CDR1 and CDR2 sequences are MDHEN and SYDVKM. The V segment lost 10 bases and the J segment 3 bases; nucleotides outside the gene matches: 9. This CDR3 region has 14 residues.

Material for sequencing was blood. This sequence originates from a woman aged 40 to 49 with Graves' ophthalmopathy. J is TRBJ2-7 and V is TRBV28; 10 bases align to TRBD1. CDR3 sequence (DNA): TGTGCCACCAAGGGACAGGGGATTTTCTACGAGCAGTACTTC. It codes for CATKGQGIFYEQYF.